This TCR beta chain was captured in a study of blood T cell repertoires in COVID-19. Study-level background: Italy, Spain and the United States were the sources of the convalescent and acute COVID-19 samples. T cells, B-cell-depleted T cells, or PBMCs provided the cDNA or gDNA that served as material.

Method: immunoSEQ multiplex PCR; TCRdb's copy keeps in-frame clones and lacks some. The sample shows a few hundred thousand clones, roughly 89% of them seen only once. V dropped 7 bases and J dropped 1 base, with 14 bases sitting between them. CDR3 length: 15 residues. Germline V gene data show CDR1 as SGDLS and CDR2 as YYNGEE. Participants came from 20 to 25 US areas, aged roughly 18 to 95 years. Two consecutive negative NP/OP PCR tests, clearance, or resolved symptoms defined Cohort 3 recovery. Input material: PBMCs or T cells enriched from blood (not recorded which). The chain is built from TRBV9 and TRBJ2-2; a weak D match, TRBD1 (6 bases). The origin of this receptor is a woman in her forties or fifties who had recovered from COVID-19. The chain's CDR3 is CASSYRALNTGELFF. CDR3 DNA: TGTGCCAGCTCCTACAGGGCCCTGAACACCGGGGAGCTGTTTTTT.